This TCR beta chain was sequenced during a study of T cells in Graves' hyperthyroidism and ophthalmopathy. Study as a whole: Peripheral blood draws took place at initial diagnosis, ahead of any treatment.

From RNA transcripts, TCR beta CDR3 regions were amplified. The primer set for the first-round RT-PCR of the TCR CDR3 was HTBI. TCRdb reprocessed the multiplex PCR reads with MiXCR, giving one entry per CDR3 protein. The data contain around 600,000 distinct CDR3 sequences, approximately 15% of them singletons. This CDR3 region has 10 residues. Germline V gene lookup returns CDR1 ENHRY and CDR2 SYGVKD. The ends were cut back, 10 bases at V and 8 bases at J, with 8 bases in the middle. Among ophthalmopathy patients, the Clinical Activity Score reached at least 3, the NOSPECS grade reached at least 4, and duration remained under 3 months. The diagnoses drew upon clinical symptoms, serum thyroxine and TRAb, thyroid ultrasound and orbital computed tomography.

This sequence joins TRBV10-3 and TRBJ2-2; no definite D call. This clonotype was obtained from a woman between 18 and 30 years old with Graves' ophthalmopathy. Sequenced material: blood. The DNA of the CDR3 is TGTGCCACCTTCTCGGGGGAGCTGTTTTTT. This codes for CATFSGELFF.